The clone carrying this TCR beta chain was seen a few times. Donor samples were obtained from healthy Caucasian individuals from Russia, aged 6 to 90. A second PCR, run for about 6 to 12 cycles, used a sample-barcoded 5' primer plus a J-beta primer mix. Sequencing recovered at least 2.5 million CDR3-containing paired-end reads from each sample. TCRdb ran MiXCR on the 5' RACE reads and lists one entry per CDR3 protein. The profile shows about 780,000 distinct CDR3 sequences, approximately 59% of them singletons. These data are taken from a study of blood T cells in healthy people across ages. Specimen: blood. The receptor was isolated from a man younger than 45 in good health.

The CDR3 loop reads CSAQSMDYGYTF. In DNA form, the CDR3 reads TGCAGTGCCCAGAGCATGGATTATGGCTACACCTTC. V is TRBV20-1 and J is TRBJ1-2; D is unresolved. The CDR3 spans 12 residues. CDR1 is DFQATT, CDR2 SNEGSKA, per germline (reference sequence). The V end lost 6 bases, the J end lost 5 bases, and 13 bases lay between the germline ends.